This T cell receptor beta chain stems from a study of diagnostic markers for celiac disease. CDR3 length: 17 amino acids. Germline CDR1 reads LGHNA; CDR2 reads YSLEER. TCRdb reprocessed the reads; each CDR3 protein has one entry and no DNA is given. Reported are 1,500 to 2,000 distinct CDR3 sequences; the ten largest clones contain under 12%. The receptor was derived from a human donor. The rearrangement uses TRBV4-3 and TRBJ2-3; TCRdb's D call of TRBD2 is untestable without DNA. The sample was either unsorted cells or a sorted T cell fraction (not recorded which). CDR3 loop: CASSQDLGGRAADTQYF.